This record covers a single TCR beta chain. How the authors handled the data: Amplification of reference gene primers was used by the study to estimate nucleated cell counts. Profiling relied on immunoSEQ multiplex PCR, and the TCRdb table lists in-frame clones only, not all of them. D and trimming come from the DNA, and the V and J calls and clone size come from that table. The table lists more than 110,000 clones, more than 60% of them singletons. This entry is derived from a study of blood T cell repertoires in COVID-19. On the study more broadly: Collection of acute and convalescent COVID-19 samples took place in the United States, Italy and Spain. PBMCs, B-cell-depleted T cells, or T cells provided the cDNA or gDNA that made up the material.

Germline V gives CDR1 SGHTA, CDR2 FQGNSA. The CDR3 sequence is 15 residues long. Deletions cut 5 bases from V and 1 base from J, with 14 bases between. This TCR was recovered from an older man with acute or convalescent COVID-19. This chain links TRBV7-2 with TRBJ1-1, with D tentatively TRBD1 (5 bases). The sample consisted of peripheral blood. CDR3 sequence reads: CASSPGGGGNTEAFF. The CDR3 DNA sequence: TGTGCCAGCAGCCCCGGGGGTGGGGGGAACACTGAAGCTTTCTTT. The whole variable domain, filled in from reference TRBV7-2 and TRBJ1-1, reads GAGVSQSPSNKVTEKGKDVELRCDPISGHTALYWYRQSLGQGLEFLIYFQGNSAPDKSGLPSDRFSAERTGGSVSTLTIQRTQQEDSAVYLCASSPGGGGNTEAFFGQGTRLTVV.